This TCR beta chain originates from a study of molecular identifiers for immune sequencing clone quantification. Overall study findings and caveats: Highly expanded clones may be undercounted when identical TCR molecules share barcodes. Spiked-in Jurkat TCR RNA corresponding to one cell was reported as detectable against more than 750,000 naive cells.

Between roughly 19,000 and 1,000,000 sorted cells, with 10%, 30% or 50% RNA, yielded naive CD8 libraries. Sorting defined naive CD8 T cells as CD8+CD4-CCR7+CD45RA+. This clonotype was seen ten or more times. The antigen remains undetermined. TCRdb processed the PCR reads anew with MiXCR; each CDR3 protein has one entry. The table includes 600,000 to 650,000 distinct CDR3 sequences, approximately 20% detected once. Sequencing was performed on naive CD8+ T cells from blood, with Jurkat cell RNA spiked in. Subset of the sample: FACS-sorted CD8+CD4-CCR7+CD45RA+ naive T cells. The TCR comes from a human donor in good health. Some libraries in this study had Jurkat cell RNA spiked in.

In nucleotides, the CDR3 is TGTGCCAGCAGTGAACACGACAATGGGATATACTACGAGCAGTACTTC. Translation: CASSEHDNGIYYEQYF. V usage is TRBV6-1 and J usage is TRBJ2-7, with D uncertain. CDR1 and CDR2 from the germline V gene are MNHNS and SASEGT. The V end was cut by 2 bases, the J end by 3 bases, with 17 bases between. The CDR3 covers 16 residues.